This T cell receptor beta chain was obtained from a study of shared clonotypes between healthy human individuals. Across the whole study: The cohort had two women and a few men, ages 18 to 49.

Naive CD8 cells lacked CD45RO and underwent positive selection for CCR7, leaving out terminally differentiated effector memory CD45RA+ cells. This CDR3 spans 13 amino acids. In germline, CDR1 is SGHTA, CDR2 FQGNSA. V was pared by 1 base and J by 5 bases, with 7 bases between. Sorted-subset replicate PCRs used around 200 ng DNA, approximately 30,000 T cell genomes. In the original processing: Without quality scores, immunoSEQ junctional reads could not be filtered like full-length reads. TCRdb's table, derived via immunoSEQ multiplex PCR, lists solely in-frame clones and lacks some. V and J calls and clone size are copied from that table; D and trimming were computed from the DNA. Among about 580,000 clones, roughly 98% were seen once, and the ten largest hold roughly 0.29%.

Specimen: naive CD8+ T cells sorted from blood. The chain combines TRBV7-2 with TRBJ2-3; D unresolved. This TCR was recovered from a man aged 25 to 40 in good health. The CDR3 loop reads CASSLDLGDTQYF. The DNA for the CDR3 is TGTGCCAGCAGCTTAGATCTGGGAGATACGCAGTATTTT.